This is a list of T cell receptor beta chains from one sample in a study of shared clonotypes between healthy human individuals. TCRdb keeps only in-frame clones here, not all; method: immunoSEQ multiplex PCR. In the table there are around 2.1 million clones, nearly 97% of which are singletons. The source material was naive CD4+ T cells sorted from blood. The source is a young man in good health. CDR3s include the opening cysteine and the closing phenylalanine or tryptophan. A D gene is named only where the DNA matches it firmly. Clone size is stated in some rows and not others, as once, few, many or a class when expanded.

size	V	J	D	CDR3	DNA
-	TRBV27	TRBJ2-1	-	CASSLWTTSSNEQFF	TGTGCCAGCAGTTTGTGGACTACCTCATCCAATGAGCAGTTCTTC
-	TRBV5-1	TRBJ2-7	-	CASSLTSYEQYF	TGCGCCAGCAGCCTGACTAGCTACGAGCAGTACTTC
-	TRBV19	TRBJ2-3	TRBD2	CASSIGVGLAGGDTQYF	TGTGCCAGTAGTATAGGAGTTGGACTAGCGGGAGGAGATACGCAGTATTTT
few	TRBV30	TRBJ2-3	-	CAWSVPDTQYF	TGTGCCTGGAGTGTACCGGATACGCAGTATTTT
-	TRBV14	TRBJ1-2	-	CASYRVDPAYGYTF	TGTGCCAGTTACAGGGTGGATCCGGCCTATGGCTACACCTTC
-	TRBV19	TRBJ1-5	-	CARLSSCNQPQHF	TGTGCCAGACTATCAAGCTGCAATCAGCCCCAGCATTTT
-	TRBV10-3	TRBJ2-2	TRBD2	CAISVAGGRTGELFF	TGTGCCATCAGTGTAGCGGGAGGGAGGACCGGGGAGCTGTTTTTT
-	TRBV18	TRBJ1-6	TRBD1	CASSIQGANSPLHF	TGTGCCAGCTCAATACAGGGGGCAAATTCACCCCTCCACTTT
-	TRBV7-2	TRBJ2-7	-	CASSPSLARSYEQYF	TGTGCCAGCAGCCCCTCACTAGCACGCTCCTACGAGCAGTACTTC
-	TRBV6-4	TRBJ2-1	-	CASRGWGDNEQFF	TGTGCCAGCCGGGGGTGGGGAGACAATGAGCAGTTCTTC
-	TRBV27	TRBJ1-6	TRBD1	CASSFLGTGGYNSPLHF	TGTGCCAGCAGTTTTTTGGGGACAGGGGGGTATAATTCACCCCTCCACTTT
-	TRBV28	TRBJ2-7	-	CASSLQYEQYF	TGTGCCAGCAGCCTACAATACGAGCAGTACTTC
-	TRBV6-6	TRBJ1-6	-	CASQAGSGNSPLHF	TGTGCCAGTCAGGCTGGGTCGGGGAACTCACCCCTCCACTTT
once	TRBV5-1	TRBJ2-5	TRBD2	CASRRGLAGGFNPVQETQYF	TGCGCCAGCAGACGCGGACTAGCGGGGGGGTTTAACCCGGTTCAAGAGACCCAGTACTTC
-	TRBV7-2	TRBJ1-3	-	CASSLGRNSGNTIYF	TGTGCCAGCAGCCTAGGACGGAACTCTGGAAACACCATATATTTT
once	TRBV5-1	TRBJ1-3	-	CASSFDSTGNTIYF	TGCGCCAGCAGCTTCGACTCTACGGGAAACACCATATATTTT
-	TRBV29-1	TRBJ1-2	TRBD1	CSVDPGQGSAYTF	TGCAGCGTTGATCCGGGACAGGGAAGTGCCTACACCTTC
-	TRBV19	TRBJ1-1	-	CASRKSDSSEAFF	TGTGCCAGTAGAAAGTCAGATTCATCTGAAGCTTTCTTT
-	TRBV2	TRBJ2-7	TRBD2	CASGVGKSGGSRYEQYF	TGTGCCAGCGGTGTGGGAAAGAGCGGGGGGTCCCGCTACGAGCAGTACTTC
-	TRBV29-1	TRBJ2-7	TRBD1	CSVGRDRGYEQYF	TGCAGCGTTGGCCGGGACAGGGGTTACGAGCAGTACTTC
-	TRBV5-1	TRBJ2-7	TRBD1	CASSLGPGQASYEQYF	TGCGCCAGCAGCTTGGGGCCGGGACAGGCGTCCTACGAGCAGTACTTC
-	TRBV5-1	TRBJ1-2	-	CASSLEQGKYGYTF	TGCGCCAGCAGCTTGGAGCAGGGGAAGTATGGCTACACCTTC
once	TRBV7-2	TRBJ1-1	-	CASGLQENTEAFF	TGTGCCAGCGGATTACAGGAGAACACTGAAGCTTTCTTT
-	TRBV9	TRBJ1-6	-	CASSGGRLHNSPLHF	TGTGCCAGCAGCGGGGGGAGACTCCATAATTCACCCCTCCACTTT
-	TRBV4-3	TRBJ2-3	TRBD2	CASSQDWTSGSSDTQYF	TGCGCCAGCAGCCAAGATTGGACTAGCGGGAGTTCAGATACGCAGTATTTT
once	TRBV5-4	TRBJ1-2	-	CASSLASNYGYTF	TGTGCCAGCAGCCTAGCTTCTAACTATGGCTACACCTTC
-	TRBV7-2	TRBJ2-2	-	CASSSLVVLRTTAGELFF	TGTGCCAGCAGCTCTTTAGTCGTCTTGCGGACGACGGCCGGGGAGCTGTTTTTT
-	TRBV5-1	TRBJ1-1	-	CASASPRNTEAFF	TGCGCCAGCGCCTCCCCCAGGAACACTGAAGCTTTCTTT
-	TRBV7-2	TRBJ1-6	-	CASSLVSSYNSPLHF	TGTGCCAGCAGCCTAGTGAGCTCCTATAATTCACCCCTCCACTTT
-	TRBV2	TRBJ1-3	-	CASSPDVTGSSGNTIYF	TGTGCCAGCAGCCCTGATGTTACAGGCTCCTCTGGAAACACCATATATTTT
few	TRBV6-1	TRBJ1-2	-	CASNPGGYGYTF	TGTGCCAGCAATCCCGGGGGATATGGCTACACCTTC
-	TRBV10-3	TRBJ2-7	-	CAPAGGHDSYEQYF	TGTGCCCCCGCGGGCGGTCATGATTCCTACGAGCAGTACTTC
-	TRBV6-6	TRBJ1-5	-	CASRDTYSNQPQHF	TGTGCCAGCCGGGACACTTATAGCAATCAGCCCCAGCATTTT
-	TRBV5-6	TRBJ1-2	-	CASSLDRPYGYTF	TGTGCCAGCAGCCTCGACAGGCCCTATGGCTACACCTTC
-	TRBV27	TRBJ2-7	TRBD1	CASSSTGLGSYEQYF	TGTGCCAGCAGTTCGACAGGGTTGGGTTCTTACGAGCAGTACTTC
-	TRBV7-9	TRBJ2-5	TRBD1	CASSLDRGPGETQYF	TGTGCCAGCAGCCTAGACAGGGGCCCGGGGGAGACCCAGTACTTC
-	TRBV6-5	TRBJ1-4	TRBD1	CASRLTGGTNEKLFF	TGTGCCAGCAGGTTGACAGGGGGGACTAATGAAAAACTGTTTTTT
once	TRBV29-1	TRBJ1-1	-	CSVTGQTNTEAFF	TGCAGCGTTACCGGACAGACCAACACTGAAGCTTTCTTT
-	TRBV30	TRBJ1-4	TRBD1	CAWSKRQGREKLFF	TGTGCCTGGAGTAAAAGACAGGGTAGGGAAAAACTGTTTTTT
-	TRBV28	TRBJ2-3	-	CASSLGGAGTDTQYF	TGTGCCAGCAGTTTAGGAGGGGCGGGCACAGATACGCAGTATTTT
-	TRBV19	TRBJ2-1	-	CASSTESSYNEQFF	TGTGCCAGTAGTACAGAAAGCTCCTACAATGAGCAGTTCTTC